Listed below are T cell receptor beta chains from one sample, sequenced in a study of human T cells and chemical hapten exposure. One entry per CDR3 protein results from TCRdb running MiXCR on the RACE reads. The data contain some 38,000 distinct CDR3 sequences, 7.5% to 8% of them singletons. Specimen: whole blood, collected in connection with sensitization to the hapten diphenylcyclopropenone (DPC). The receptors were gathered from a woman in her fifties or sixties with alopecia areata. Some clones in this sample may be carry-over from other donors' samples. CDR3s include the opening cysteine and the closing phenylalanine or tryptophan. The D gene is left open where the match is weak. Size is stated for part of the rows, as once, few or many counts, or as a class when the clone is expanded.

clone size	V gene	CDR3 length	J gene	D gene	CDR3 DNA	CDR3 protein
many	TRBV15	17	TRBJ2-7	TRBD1	TGTGCCACCCAGAAAGGGCCCGGGACAGGGAGCTCCTACGAGCAGTACTTC	CATQKGPGTGSSYEQYF
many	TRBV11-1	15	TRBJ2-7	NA	TGTGCCAGCAGCTTAGAACGGAAGAGCTCCTACGAGCAGTACTTC	CASSLERKSSYEQYF
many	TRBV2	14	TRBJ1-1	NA	TGTGCCAGCAGTGGGGCGGCCCCGGGCACTGAAGCTTTCTTT	CASSGAAPGTEAFF
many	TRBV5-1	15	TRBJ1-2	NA	TGCGCCAGCAGCTTGGCCACGTCAACTAACTATGGCTACACCTTC	CASSLATSTNYGYTF
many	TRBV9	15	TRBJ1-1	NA	TGTGCCAGCAGCGTAGCGGCAGACAAGAACACTGAAGCTTTCTTT	CASSVAADKNTEAFF
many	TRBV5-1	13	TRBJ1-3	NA	TGCGCCAGCAGTCAGGGGACTGGAAACACCATATATTTT	CASSQGTGNTIYF
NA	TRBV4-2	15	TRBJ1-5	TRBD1	TGTGCCAGCAGCGGCGTGCAGGGGGCGAATCAGCCCCAGCATTTT	CASSGVQGANQPQHF
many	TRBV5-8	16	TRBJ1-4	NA	TGTGCCAGCAGCTCGGCCCCCGGGCCGCTGGGTGAAAAACTGTTTTTT	CASSSAPGPLGEKLFF
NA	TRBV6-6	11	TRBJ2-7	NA	TGTGCCAGCACCCAGCGGCGGGAGCAGTACTTC	CASTQRREQYF
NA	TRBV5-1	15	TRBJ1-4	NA	TGCGCCAGCAGCTTCGGGGGACAATTAAATGAAAAACTGTTTTTT	CASSFGGQLNEKLFF
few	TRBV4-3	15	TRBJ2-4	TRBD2	TGCGCCAGCAGCCGGGGACTAGCGAAGGAAAACATTCAGTACTTC	CASSRGLAKENIQYF
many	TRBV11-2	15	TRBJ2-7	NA	TGTGCCAGCAGCTTGGTGGACACGCCGGGATACGAGCAGTACTTC	CASSLVDTPGYEQYF
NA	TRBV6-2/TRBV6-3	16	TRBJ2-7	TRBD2	TGTGCCAGCAGCCCCACGCTAGCGGGAGCCCTCTACGAGCAGTACTTC	CASSPTLAGALYEQYF
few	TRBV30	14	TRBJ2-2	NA	TGTGCCTTTGCCGGGATTATCAACACCGGGGAGCTGTTTTTT	CAFAGIINTGELFF
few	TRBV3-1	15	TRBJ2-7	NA	TGTGCCAGCAGCCAAGCTGGGGCCAGGGCGGACGAGCAGTACTTC	CASSQAGARADEQYF
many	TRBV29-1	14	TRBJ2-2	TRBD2	TGCAGCGTCGCCGGGACTATAAACACCGGGGAGCTGTTTTTT	CSVAGTINTGELFF
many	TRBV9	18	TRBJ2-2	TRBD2	TGTGCCAGCAGCTCGCCTAGGGCGGGAGGGCCTTACACCGGGGAGCTGTTTTTT	CASSSPRAGGPYTGELFF
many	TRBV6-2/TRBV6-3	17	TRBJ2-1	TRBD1	TGTGCCAGCAGTTACTCGCCTCTCAGGGGGACCTACAATGAGCAGTTCTTC	CASSYSPLRGTYNEQFF
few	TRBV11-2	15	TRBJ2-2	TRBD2	TGTGCCAGCACCGGAGGACTAGCGCACACCGGGGAGCTGTTTTTT	CASTGGLAHTGELFF
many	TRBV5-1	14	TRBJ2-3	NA	TGCGCCAGCAGCTTGGAACTACCTCGAGATACGCAGTATTTT	CASSLELPRDTQYF
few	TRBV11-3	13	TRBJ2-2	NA	TGTGCCAGCAGCTTAAAAGCAACCGGGGAGCTGTTTTTT	CASSLKATGELFF
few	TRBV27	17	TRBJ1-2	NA	TGTGCCAGCAGTCCCTATATCCGGGACGTGGGCTCCTATGGCTACACCTTC	CASSPYIRDVGSYGYTF
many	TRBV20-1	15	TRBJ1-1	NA	TGCAGTGCTAGAGGGACGGACCGGCCGAACACTGAAGCTTTCTTT	CSARGTDRPNTEAFF
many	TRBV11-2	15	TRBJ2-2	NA	TGTGCCAGCAGCCCAAAGGGCCCAGGCACCGGGGAGCTGTTTTTT	CASSPKGPGTGELFF
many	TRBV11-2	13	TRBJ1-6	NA	TGTGCCAGCAGCTTAGTGTCGGGCCCACCCCTCCACTTT	CASSLVSGPPLHF